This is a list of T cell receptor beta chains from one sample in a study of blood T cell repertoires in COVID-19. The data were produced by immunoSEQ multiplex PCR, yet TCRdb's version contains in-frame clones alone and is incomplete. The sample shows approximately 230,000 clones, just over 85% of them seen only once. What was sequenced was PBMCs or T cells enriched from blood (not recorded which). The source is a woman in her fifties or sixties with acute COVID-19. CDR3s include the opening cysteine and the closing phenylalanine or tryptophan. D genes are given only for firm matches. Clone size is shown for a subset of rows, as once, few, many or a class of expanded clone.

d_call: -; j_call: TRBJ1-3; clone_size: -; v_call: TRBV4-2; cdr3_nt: TGTGCCAGCAGCCAAGAAACCTTGAGCTCTGGAAACACCATATATTTT; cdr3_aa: CASSQETLSSGNTIYF
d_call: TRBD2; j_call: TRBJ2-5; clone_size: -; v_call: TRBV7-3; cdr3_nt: TGTGCCAGCAGCCGCAGCGGGAGACAGGAGACCCAGTACTTC; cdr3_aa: CASSRSGRQETQYF
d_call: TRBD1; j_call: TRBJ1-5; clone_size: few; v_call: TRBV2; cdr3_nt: TGTGCCAGCAGTGAACAGGGGGTGAGGCAGCCCCAGCATTTT; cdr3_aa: CASSEQGVRQPQHF
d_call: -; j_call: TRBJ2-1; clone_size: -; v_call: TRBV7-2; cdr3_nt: TGTGCCAGCAGCCGGTACTCGGGGGGCCCTTACAATGAGCAGTTCTTC; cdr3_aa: CASSRYSGGPYNEQFF
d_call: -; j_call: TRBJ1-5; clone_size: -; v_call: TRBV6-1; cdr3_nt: TGTGCCAGCAGCCTCGGACAGTTTAATCAGCCCCAGCATTTT; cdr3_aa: CASSLGQFNQPQHF
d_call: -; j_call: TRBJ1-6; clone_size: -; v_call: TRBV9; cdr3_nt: TGTGCCAGCAGCCGAGACACTTATAATTCACCCCTCCACTTT; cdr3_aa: CASSRDTYNSPLHF
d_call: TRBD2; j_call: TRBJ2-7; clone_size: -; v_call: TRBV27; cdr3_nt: TGTGCCAGCAGTTTTGCGGGAGGGCCCGTATCCTACGAGCAGTACTTC; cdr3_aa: CASSFAGGPVSYEQYF
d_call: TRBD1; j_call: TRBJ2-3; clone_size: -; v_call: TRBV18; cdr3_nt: TGTGCCAGCTCACCACCCAGGGGGACAGATACGCAGTATTTT; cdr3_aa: CASSPPRGTDTQYF
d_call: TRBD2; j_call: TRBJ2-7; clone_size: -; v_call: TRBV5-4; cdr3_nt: TGTGCCAGCAGCTTGGACGGTAGCGGGAGCTACGAGCAGTACTTC; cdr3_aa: CASSLDGSGSYEQYF
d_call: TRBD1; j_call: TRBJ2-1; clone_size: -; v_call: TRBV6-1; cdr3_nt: TGTGCCAGCAGTGTCCCGACAGGGTTCGGCTCCTACAATGAGCAGTTCTTC; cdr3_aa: CASSVPTGFGSYNEQFF
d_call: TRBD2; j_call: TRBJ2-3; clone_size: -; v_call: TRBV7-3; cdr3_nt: TGTGCCAGCAGCTTAATGTCGCTGCGGGAGGATACGCAGTATTTT; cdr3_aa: CASSLMSLREDTQYF
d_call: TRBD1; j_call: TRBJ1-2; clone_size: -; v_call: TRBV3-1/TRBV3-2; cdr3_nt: TGTGCCAGCAGCCAAGACCCCAGGGGGTTAAACTATGGCTACACCTTC; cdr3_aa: CASSQDPRGLNYGYTF
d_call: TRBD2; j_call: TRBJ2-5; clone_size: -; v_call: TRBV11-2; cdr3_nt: TGTGCCAGCAGCCCCAGGACTAGACAAGAGACCCAGTACTTC; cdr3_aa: CASSPRTRQETQYF
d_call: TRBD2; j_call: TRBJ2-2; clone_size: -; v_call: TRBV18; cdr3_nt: TGTGCCAGCTCACCACAGGCGGGGGGAAACACCGGGGAGCTGTTTTTT; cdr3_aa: CASSPQAGGNTGELFF
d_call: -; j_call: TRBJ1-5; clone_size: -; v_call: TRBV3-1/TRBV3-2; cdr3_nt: TGTGCCAGCAGCCAAGATCTTACAGCCGATAGCAATCAGCCCCAGCATTTT; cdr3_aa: CASSQDLTADSNQPQHF
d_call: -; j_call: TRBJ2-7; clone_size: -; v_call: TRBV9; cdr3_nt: TGTGCCAGCAGCCCCCGATTTGGTCTAGAAGAAGACGAGCAGTACTTC; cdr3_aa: CASSPRFGLEEDEQYF
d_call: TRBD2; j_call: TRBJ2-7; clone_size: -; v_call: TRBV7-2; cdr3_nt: TGTGCCAGCAGCCGGGGGACTAGCGGGAGCTACGAGCAGTACTTC; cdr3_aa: CASSRGTSGSYEQYF
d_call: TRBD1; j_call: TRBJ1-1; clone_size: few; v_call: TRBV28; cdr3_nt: TGTGCCAGCAGTCCACAGACAGGGGCGAACACTGAAGCTTTCTTT; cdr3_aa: CASSPQTGANTEAFF
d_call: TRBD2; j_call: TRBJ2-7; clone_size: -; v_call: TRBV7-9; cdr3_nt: TGTGCCAGCAGCTTAGGTAGCGGGAGTTTCTACGAGCAGTACTTC; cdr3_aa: CASSLGSGSFYEQYF
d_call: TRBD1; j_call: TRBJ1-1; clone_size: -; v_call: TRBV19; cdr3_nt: TGTGCCAGTAGTCCACGACAGGGCGCCAACACTGAAGCTTTCTTT; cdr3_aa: CASSPRQGANTEAFF
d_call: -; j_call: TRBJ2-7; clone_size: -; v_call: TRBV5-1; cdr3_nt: TGCGCCAGCAGCTTTTTACAGGGAACCTACGAGCAGTACTTC; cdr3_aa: CASSFLQGTYEQYF
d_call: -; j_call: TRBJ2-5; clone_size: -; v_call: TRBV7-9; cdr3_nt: TGTGCCAGCAGCTTAGTTATAGAATACGAGACCCAGTACTTC; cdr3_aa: CASSLVIEYETQYF
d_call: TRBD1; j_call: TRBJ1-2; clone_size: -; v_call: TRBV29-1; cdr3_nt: TGCAGCGTAGTTATGGGCTGGACAGGGTATGGCTACACCTTC; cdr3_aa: CSVVMGWTGYGYTF
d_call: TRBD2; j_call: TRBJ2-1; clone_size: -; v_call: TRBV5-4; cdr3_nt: TGTGCCAGCAGCTTGGGTAGTAGCGGGACTTACAATGAGCAGTTCTTC; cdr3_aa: CASSLGSSGTYNEQFF
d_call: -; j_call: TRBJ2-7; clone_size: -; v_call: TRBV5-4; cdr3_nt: TGTGCCAGCAGCCTAGGACAGAAGACCTACGAGCAGTACTTC; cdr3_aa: CASSLGQKTYEQYF
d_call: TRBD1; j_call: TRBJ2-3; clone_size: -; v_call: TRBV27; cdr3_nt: TGTGCCAGCAGTTTAGCAGGGGGCTGGGGAGATACGCAGTATTTT; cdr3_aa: CASSLAGGWGDTQYF
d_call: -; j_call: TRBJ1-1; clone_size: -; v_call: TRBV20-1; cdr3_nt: TGCAGGACGACTTGGGGCTTTGAAGCTTTCTTT; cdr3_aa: CRTTWGFEAFF
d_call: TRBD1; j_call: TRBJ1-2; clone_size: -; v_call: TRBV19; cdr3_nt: TGTGCCAGTAGTATAGGCCGGACAGGGGCAGGTGGCTACACCTTC; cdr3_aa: CASSIGRTGAGGYTF
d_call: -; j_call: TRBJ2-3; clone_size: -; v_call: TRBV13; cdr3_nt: TGTGCCAGCAGCTTAGACTACCTCAGCACAGATACGCAGTATTTT; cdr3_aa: CASSLDYLSTDTQYF
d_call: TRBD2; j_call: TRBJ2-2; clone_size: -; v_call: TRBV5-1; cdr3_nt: TGCGCCAGCAGTTTAGCGGGAGGGATAAACACCGGGGAGCTGTTTTTT; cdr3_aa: CASSLAGGINTGELFF
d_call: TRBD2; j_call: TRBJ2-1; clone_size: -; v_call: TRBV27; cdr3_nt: TGTGCCAGCAGTTCGAAAGGACTAGCGGGAGTGGGTTACAATGAGCAGTTCTTC; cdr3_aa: CASSSKGLAGVGYNEQFF
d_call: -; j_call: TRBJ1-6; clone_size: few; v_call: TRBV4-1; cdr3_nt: TGCGCCAGCAGCCAAGACATAACAGTTGCCTATAATTCACCCCTCCACTTT; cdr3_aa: CASSQDITVAYNSPLHF
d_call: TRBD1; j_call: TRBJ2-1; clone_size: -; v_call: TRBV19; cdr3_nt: TGTGCCAGTAGTGAGGGACAGGGCTCCAATGAGCAGTTCTTC; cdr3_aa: CASSEGQGSNEQFF
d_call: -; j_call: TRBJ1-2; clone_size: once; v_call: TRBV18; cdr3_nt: TGTGCCAGCTCTCCTACACCGACGGGAGGCTACACCTTC; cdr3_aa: CASSPTPTGGYTF
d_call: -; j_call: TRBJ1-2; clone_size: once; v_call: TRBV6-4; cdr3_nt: TGTGCCAGCAGTGACTCGCGAGGCTACACCTTC; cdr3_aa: CASSDSRGYTF
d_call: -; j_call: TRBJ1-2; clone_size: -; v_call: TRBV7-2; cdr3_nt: TGTGCCAGCAGCTTATACCAGATTAACTATGGCTACACCTTC; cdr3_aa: CASSLYQINYGYTF
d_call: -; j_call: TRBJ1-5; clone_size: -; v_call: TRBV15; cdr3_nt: TGTGCCACCAGCAGAGTGTTGCAGGGGAACGGACATAGCAATCAGCCCCAGCATTTT; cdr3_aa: CATSRVLQGNGHSNQPQHF
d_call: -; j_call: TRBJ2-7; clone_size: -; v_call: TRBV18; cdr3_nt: TGTGCCAGCTCACCGCCGAACAGGGTGCCGTCCTACGAGCAGTACTTC; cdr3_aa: CASSPPNRVPSYEQYF
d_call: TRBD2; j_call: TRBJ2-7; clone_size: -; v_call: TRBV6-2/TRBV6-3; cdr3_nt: TGTGCCAGCAGTTACTCGACGGGAGCTCCAGGGAGGGGTTACGAGCAGTACTTC; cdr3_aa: CASSYSTGAPGRGYEQYF
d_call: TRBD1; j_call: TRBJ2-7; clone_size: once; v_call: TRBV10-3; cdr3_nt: TGTGCCATCAGTGAAGGGACAGGGATGGGGGAGCAGTACTTC; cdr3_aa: CAISEGTGMGEQYF